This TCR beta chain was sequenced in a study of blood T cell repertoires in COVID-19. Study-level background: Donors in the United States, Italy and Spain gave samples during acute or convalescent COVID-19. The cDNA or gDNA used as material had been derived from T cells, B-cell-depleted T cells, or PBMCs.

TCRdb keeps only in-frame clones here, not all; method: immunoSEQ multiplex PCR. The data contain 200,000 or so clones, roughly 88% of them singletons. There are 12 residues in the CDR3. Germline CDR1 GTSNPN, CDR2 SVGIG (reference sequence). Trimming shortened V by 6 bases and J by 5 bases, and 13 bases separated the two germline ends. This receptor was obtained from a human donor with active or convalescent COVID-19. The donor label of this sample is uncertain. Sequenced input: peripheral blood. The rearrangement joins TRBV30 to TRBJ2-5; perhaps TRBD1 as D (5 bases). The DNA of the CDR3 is TGTGCCTGTAGACAGCCCGGGGAGACCCAGTACTTC. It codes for CACRQPGETQYF.